The T cell receptor (beta chain) under discussion was sequenced for a study of blood T cell repertoires in COVID-19. Study as a whole: From the United States, Italy and Spain came samples of acute and convalescent COVID-19. PBMCs, B-cell-depleted T cells, or T cells provided the cDNA or gDNA that made up the material.

Germline-derived CDR1 and CDR2 are KGHSH and LQKENI. This CDR3 is 11 amino acids long. V was cut by 6 bases and J by 5 bases, with 6 bases left in between. Methods used by the authors: Estimates of nucleated cell counts were drawn from the amplification of reference gene primers. TCRdb keeps only in-frame clones here, not all; method: immunoSEQ multiplex PCR. The V and J calls and clone size are taken from that table; D and trimming were inferred from the DNA. The repertoire has 94,000 or so clones, approximately 82% of them found once; the top ten carry 25%. The TCR originated in a man in his fifties or sixties with acute or convalescent COVID-19. The rearrangement uses TRBV18 and TRBJ2-3; D ambiguous. Input material: peripheral blood. CDR3 protein: CASSPIDTQYF. The DNA of the CDR3 is TGTGCCAGCTCCCCCATAGATACGCAGTATTTT.